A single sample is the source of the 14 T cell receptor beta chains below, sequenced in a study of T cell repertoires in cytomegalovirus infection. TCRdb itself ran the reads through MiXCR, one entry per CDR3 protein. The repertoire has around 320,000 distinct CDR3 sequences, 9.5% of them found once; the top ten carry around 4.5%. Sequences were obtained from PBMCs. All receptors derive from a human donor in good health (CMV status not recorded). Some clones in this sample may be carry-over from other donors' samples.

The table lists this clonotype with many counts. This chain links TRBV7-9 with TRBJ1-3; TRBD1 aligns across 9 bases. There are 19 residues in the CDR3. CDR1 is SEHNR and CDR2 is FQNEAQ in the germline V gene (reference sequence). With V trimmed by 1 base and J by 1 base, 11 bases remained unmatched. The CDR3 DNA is TGTGCCAGCAGCTTAGATCAAGCTGGGACAGGGTCATCTGGAAACACCATATATTTT. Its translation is CASSLDQAGTGSSGNTIYF.

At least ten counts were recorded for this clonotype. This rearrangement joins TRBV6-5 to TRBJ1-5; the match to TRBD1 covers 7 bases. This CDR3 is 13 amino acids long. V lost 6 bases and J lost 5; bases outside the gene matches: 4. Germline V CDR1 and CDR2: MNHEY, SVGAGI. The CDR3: CASRPTGDQPQHF. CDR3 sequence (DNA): TGTGCCAGCAGGCCTACAGGGGATCAGCCCCAGCATTTT.

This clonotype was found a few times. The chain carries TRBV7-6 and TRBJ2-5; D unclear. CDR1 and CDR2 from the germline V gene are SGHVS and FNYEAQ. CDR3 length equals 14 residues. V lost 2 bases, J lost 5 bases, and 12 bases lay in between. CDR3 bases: TGTGCCAGCAGCTTAATTGCAAGAAGGGAGACCCAGTACTTC. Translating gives CASSLIARRETQYF.

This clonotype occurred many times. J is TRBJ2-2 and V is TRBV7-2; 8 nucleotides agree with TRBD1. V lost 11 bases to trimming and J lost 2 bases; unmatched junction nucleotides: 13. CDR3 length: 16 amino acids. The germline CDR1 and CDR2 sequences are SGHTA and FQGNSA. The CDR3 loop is CAAHLEDRVNTGELFF. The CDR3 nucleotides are TGTGCCGCGCACCTAGAGGACAGGGTCAACACCGGGGAGCTGTTTTTT.

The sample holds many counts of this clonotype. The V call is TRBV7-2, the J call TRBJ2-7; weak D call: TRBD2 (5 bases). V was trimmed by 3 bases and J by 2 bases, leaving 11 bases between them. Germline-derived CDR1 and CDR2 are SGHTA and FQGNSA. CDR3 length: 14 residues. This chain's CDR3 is CASSFSGGTYEQYF. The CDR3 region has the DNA TGTGCCAGCAGCTTCTCTGGAGGCACCTACGAGCAGTACTTC.

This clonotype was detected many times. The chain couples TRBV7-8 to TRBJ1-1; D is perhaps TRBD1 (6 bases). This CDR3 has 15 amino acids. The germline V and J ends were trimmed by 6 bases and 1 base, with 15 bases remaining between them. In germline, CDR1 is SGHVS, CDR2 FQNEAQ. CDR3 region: CASRTGTQTNTEAFF. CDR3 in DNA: TGTGCCAGCAGAACCGGGACACAGACGAACACTGAAGCTTTCTTT.

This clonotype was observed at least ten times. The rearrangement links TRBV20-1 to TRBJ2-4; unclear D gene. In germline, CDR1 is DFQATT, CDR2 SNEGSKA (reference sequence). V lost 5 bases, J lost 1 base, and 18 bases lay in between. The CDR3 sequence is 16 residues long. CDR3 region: CSALPPPPRAKNIQYF. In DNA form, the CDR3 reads TGCAGTGCTCTCCCTCCCCCCCCTCGCGCCAAAAACATTCAGTACTTC.

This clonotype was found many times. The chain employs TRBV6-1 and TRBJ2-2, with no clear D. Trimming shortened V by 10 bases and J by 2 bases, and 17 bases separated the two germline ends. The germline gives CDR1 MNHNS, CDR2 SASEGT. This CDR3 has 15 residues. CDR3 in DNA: TGTGCCACCGTACGAGGTGTGGGTAACACCGGGGAGCTGTTTTTT. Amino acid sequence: CATVRGVGNTGELFF.

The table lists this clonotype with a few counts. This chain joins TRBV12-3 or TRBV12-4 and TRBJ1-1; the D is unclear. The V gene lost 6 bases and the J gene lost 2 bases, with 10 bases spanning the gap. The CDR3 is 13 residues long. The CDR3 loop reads CASREGGNTEAFF. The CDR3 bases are TGTGCCAGCAGAGAGGGCGGAAACACTGAAGCTTTCTTT.

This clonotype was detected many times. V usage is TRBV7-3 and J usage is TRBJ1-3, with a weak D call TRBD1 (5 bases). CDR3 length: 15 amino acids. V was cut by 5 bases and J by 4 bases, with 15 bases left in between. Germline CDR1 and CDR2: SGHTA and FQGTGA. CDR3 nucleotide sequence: TGTGCCAGCAGCCCCGGGGGAATGAGCGGAAACACCATATATTTT. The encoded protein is CASSPGGMSGNTIYF.

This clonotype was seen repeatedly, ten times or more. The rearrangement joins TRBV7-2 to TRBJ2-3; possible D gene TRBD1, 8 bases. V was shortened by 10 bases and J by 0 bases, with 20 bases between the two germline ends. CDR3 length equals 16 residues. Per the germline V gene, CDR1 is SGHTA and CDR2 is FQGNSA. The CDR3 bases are TGTGCCACCCCAGGGGGCGGGGGCCTTAGCACAGATACGCAGTATTTT. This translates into CATPGGGGLSTDTQYF.

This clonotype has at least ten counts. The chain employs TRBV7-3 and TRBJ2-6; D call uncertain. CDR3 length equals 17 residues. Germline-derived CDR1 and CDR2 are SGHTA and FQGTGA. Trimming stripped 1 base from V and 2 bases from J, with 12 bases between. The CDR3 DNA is TGTGCCAGCAGCTTAAGTAAGCGCCGTGCTGGGGCCAACGTCCTGACTTTC. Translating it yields CASSLSKRRAGANVLTF. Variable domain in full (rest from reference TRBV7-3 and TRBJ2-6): GAGVSQTPSNKVTEKGKYVELRCDPISGHTALYWYRQSLGQGPEFLIYFQGTGAADDSGLPNDRFFAVRPEGSVSTLKIQRTERGDSAVYLCASSLSKRRAGANVLTFGAGSRLTVL.

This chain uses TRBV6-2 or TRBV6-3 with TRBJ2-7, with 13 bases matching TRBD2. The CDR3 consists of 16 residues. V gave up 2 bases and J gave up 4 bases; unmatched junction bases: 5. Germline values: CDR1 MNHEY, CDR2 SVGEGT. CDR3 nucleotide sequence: TGTGCCAGCAGTTACAATGGACTAGCGGGAGAATACGAGCAGTACTTC. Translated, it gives CASSYNGLAGEYEQYF.

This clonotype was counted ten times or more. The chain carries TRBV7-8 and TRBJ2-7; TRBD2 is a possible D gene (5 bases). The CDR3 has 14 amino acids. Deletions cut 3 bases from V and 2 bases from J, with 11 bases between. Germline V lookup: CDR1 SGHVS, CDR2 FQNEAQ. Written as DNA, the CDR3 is TGTGCCAGCAGCTTGACGACGGGGACCTACGAGCAGTACTTC. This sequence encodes CASSLTTGTYEQYF.